The 29 T cell receptor beta chains in this list originate from one sample, sequenced in a study of shared clonotypes between healthy human individuals. Method: immunoSEQ multiplex PCR; TCRdb's copy keeps in-frame clones and lacks some. Among fewer than 3 million clones listed, about 90% were seen once. Sequenced material: naive CD4+ T cells from PBMCs. The subset: CD45RA+ positively selected. These receptor sequences come from a man aged 18 to 30 in good health. Some clones in this sample may be carry-over from other donors' samples.

In the case of this clone: The sample holds other DNA sequences that translate to the same CDR3. The chain combines TRBV6-1 with TRBJ2-1; D is unresolved. CDR3 length equals 12 residues. Looked up from germline, CDR1 is MNHNS and CDR2 is SASEGT. V lost 4 bases to trimming and J lost 4 bases, with 5 bases between them. Here the CDR3 DNA reads TGTGCCAGCAGTGTACGATACAATGAGCAGTTCTTC. Its translation is CASSVRYNEQFF.

As for this clone: Within the sample, other DNA sequences also encode this same CDR3. The chain combines TRBV28 with TRBJ2-3; TRBD1 is a possible D gene (6 bases). Per germline, CDR1 MDHEN and CDR2 SYDVKM. Trimming left V 5 bases short and J 1 base short, with 10 bases between. This CDR3 spans 14 amino acids. The CDR3 DNA reads as TGTGCCAGCAGTCCAGCAGGGGGCACAGATACGCAGTATTTT. It yields the protein CASSPAGGTDTQYF.

The gene calls are TRBV29-1 and TRBJ2-5; 10 nucleotides match TRBD2. V trimming: 4 bases; J trimming: 5 bases; junction bases outside the gene matches: 4. This CDR3 has 13 residues. Looked up from germline, CDR1 is SQVTM and CDR2 is ANQGSEA. The CDR3 sequence is CSVVTSGKETQYF. The CDR3 DNA sequence: TGCAGCGTTGTTACTAGCGGGAAGGAGACCCAGTACTTC.

V gene TRBV6-5 combines with J gene TRBJ2-7; 9 bases match TRBD2. Germline lookup yields CDR1 MNHEY and CDR2 SVGAGI. The V segment lost 4 bases and the J segment 5 bases; nucleotides outside the gene matches: 9. The CDR3 totals 15 residues. This CDR3 reads CASSSMTSGRHEQYF. The CDR3 DNA sequence: TGTGCCAGCAGTTCGATGACTAGCGGAAGACACGAGCAGTACTTC.

The gene calls are TRBV7-2 and TRBJ2-5; no reliable D call. Germline V CDR1 and CDR2: SGHTA, FQGNSA. CDR3 size: 14 residues. The V gene lost 2 bases and the J gene lost 11 bases, with 18 bases spanning the gap. Here the CDR3 DNA reads TGTGCCAGCAGCTTACTCTCAGTCTCTGGTGAGCAGTACTTC. Protein: CASSLLSVSGEQYF.

The gene calls are TRBV5-8 and TRBJ2-6; TRBD2 might be the D (5 bases). The ends were cut back, 3 bases at V and 2 bases at J, with 9 bases in the middle. CDR3 length: 15 amino acids. Germline-derived CDR1 and CDR2 are SGHTS and YDEGEE. The CDR3 bases are TGTGCCAGCAGCTGGGCGGGCGCTGGGGCCAACGTCCTGACTTTC. Protein: CASSWAGAGANVLTF.

This clone appeared a single time. The rearrangement links TRBV10-2 to TRBJ2-2, with 9 bases aligning to TRBD1. The CDR3 length is 14 residues. The germline CDR1 and CDR2 sequences are WSHSY and SAAADI. The V segment lost 5 bases and the J segment 5 bases; nucleotides outside the gene matches: 3. In DNA, the CDR3 is TGCGCCAGCAGTCCGACAGGGGGTACCGGGGAGCTGTTTTTT. Translated, it gives CASSPTGGTGELFF.

This clone has only one observation. The V and J genes are TRBV4-1 and TRBJ2-7; 9 nucleotides match TRBD1. The CDR3 is 14 amino acids. The ends lost 6 bases at V and 5 bases at J; junction bases unmatched: 8. CDR1 and CDR2 from the germline V gene are MGHRA and YSYEKL. CDR3 sequence reads: CASSRPGQGHEQYF. CDR3 nucleotide sequence: TGCGCCAGCAGTCGCCCGGGACAGGGCCACGAGCAGTACTTC.

The chain employs TRBV4-3 and TRBJ2-3; a weak D match, TRBD1 (5 bases). The CDR3 covers 16 residues. Trimming shortened V by 1 base and J by 6 bases, and 17 bases separated the two germline ends. The germline V gene encodes CDR1 LGHNA and CDR2 YSLEER. The CDR3 nucleotides read TGCGCCAGCAGCCAAGTCGCGGTCCCAGGGCCCGATACGCAGTATTTT. Its translation is CASSQVAVPGPDTQYF.

The chain couples TRBV6-1 to TRBJ2-4, with TRBD1 matching over 7 bases. In germline, CDR1 is MNHNS, CDR2 SASEGT. With V trimmed by 1 base and J by 10 bases, 4 bases remained unmatched. The CDR3 sequence is 13 residues long. The CDR3: CASSEVGQTIQYF. The CDR3, as DNA: TGTGCCAGCAGTGAAGTGGGACAGACAATTCAGTACTTC.

The J gene is TRBJ2-7, the V gene TRBV7-2; weak D call: TRBD2 (7 bases). The CDR3 has 14 amino acids. Germline CDR1 SGHTA, CDR2 FQGNSA. The germline V and J ends were trimmed by 5 bases and 4 bases, with 15 bases remaining between them. The CDR3: CASSEGGGSYEQYF. The CDR3 coding sequence is TGTGCCAGCAGCGAGGGGGGCGGGAGTTACGAGCAGTACTTC.

This sequence joins TRBV30 and TRBJ1-3; D uncertain. The V gene's germline CDR1 is GTSNPN and CDR2 SVGIG (reference sequence). The CDR3 is made up of 15 amino acids. V lost 0 bases and J lost 4, with 13 bases in between. The CDR3 DNA is TGTGCCTGGAGTGTACCAGGTTTGGCAGGAAACACCATATATTTT. The encoded protein is CAWSVPGLAGNTIYF.

The J gene is TRBJ1-4, the V gene TRBV7-9; D is perhaps TRBD1 (5 bases). CDR3 length: 15 residues. V lost 7 bases and J 4 bases, leaving 16 bases between the germline ends. Germline V lookup: CDR1 SEHNR, CDR2 FQNEAQ (reference sequence). Written as DNA, the CDR3 is TGTGCCAGCATCTCCCCGGGGCAGATTAATGAAAAACTGTTTTTT. It translates to CASISPGQINEKLFF. Together with reference TRBV7-9 and TRBJ1-4, the CDR3 gives the full variable domain: DTGVSQNPRHKITKRGQNVTFRCDPISEHNRLYWYRQTLGQGPEFLTYFQNEAQLEKSRLLSDRFSAERPKGSFSTLEIQRTEQGDSAMYLCASISPGQINEKLFFGSGTQLSVL.

The V gene is TRBV5-4, the J gene TRBJ1-2, with 7 bases fitting TRBD1. Trimming cost V 7 bases and J 5 bases; bases outside gene matches: 11. The CDR3 has 14 residues. CDR1 and CDR2 (germline): SGHNT, YYREEE (reference sequence). The CDR3 DNA reads as TGTGCCAGCGGGGCTGGGACAGATAATTATGGCTACACCTTC. Translated, it gives CASGAGTDNYGYTF.

J is TRBJ2-2 and V is TRBV27; TRBD1 agrees at 8 bases. The germline gives CDR1 MNHEY, CDR2 SMNVEV (reference sequence). The ends lost 4 bases at V and 4 bases at J; junction bases unmatched: 8. The CDR3 extends over 16 amino acids. In nucleotides, the CDR3 is TGTGCCAGCAGTTCCATGACAGGGGTCGGCACCGGGGAGCTGTTTTTT. Encoded protein: CASSSMTGVGTGELFF.

This sequence joins TRBV11-2 and TRBJ2-7, with TRBD2 matching 10 bases. Looked up from germline, CDR1 is SGHAT and CDR2 is FQNNGV. This CDR3 spans 19 amino acids. With 0 bases clipped from V and 0 bases from J, the junction kept 11 bases outside the gene matches. The CDR3 spells CASSLDSGLALTRSYEQYF. CDR3 bases: TGTGCCAGCAGCTTAGATTCGGGACTAGCGTTAACCCGCTCCTACGAGCAGTACTTC.

This clone was seen only once. V and J are TRBV19 and TRBJ2-7; 7 positions agree with TRBD1. Germline loops: CDR1 LNHDA, CDR2 SQIVND (reference sequence). The J segment lost 2 bases and the V segment lost 6 bases, leaving 7 bases of the junction unmatched. This CDR3 is 14 amino acids long. Written as DNA, the CDR3 is TGTGCCAGTAGCACCGGGACAGAGGCCTACGAGCAGTACTTC. Its translation is CASSTGTEAYEQYF.

The genes are TRBV4-2 and TRBJ2-2; 8 bases fit TRBD2. The CDR3 loop spans 16 amino acids. The ends lost 2 bases at V and 3 bases at J; junction bases unmatched: 5. The V gene's germline CDR1 is LGHNA and CDR2 YNFKEQ. The chain's CDR3 is CASSQTSGIDTGELFF. CDR3 nucleotide sequence: TGTGCCAGCAGCCAAACTAGCGGCATAGACACCGGGGAGCTGTTTTTT.

The CDR3 nucleotides are TGTGCCAGCAGCTTGAAGGTGAACACTGAAGCTTTCTTT. It specifies CASSLKVNTEAFF. The chain couples TRBV5-4 to TRBJ1-1; D gene ambiguous. The CDR3 runs 13 residues. Germline CDR1 SGHNT, CDR2 YYREEE (reference sequence). Trimming took 1 base from V and 0 from J, leaving 4 bases between them.

This chain connects TRBV6-5 to TRBJ2-1, with D maybe TRBD2 (5 bases). The CDR3 is 16 residues long. V lost 0 bases and J 2 bases, leaving 11 bases between the germline ends. Germline CDR1 reads MNHEY; CDR2 reads SVGAGI. CDR3 coding DNA: TGTGCCAGCAGTTACTCGTTTACTAGTACCTACAATGAGCAGTTCTTC. This encodes CASSYSFTSTYNEQFF.

The count of this clone is one. The same CDR3 also results from other DNA sequences found in this sample. V is TRBV7-6 and J is TRBJ1-1; 8 nucleotides line up with TRBD1. The CDR3 covers 15 residues. The V segment lost 1 base and the J segment 4 bases; nucleotides outside the gene matches: 5. Germline values: CDR1 SGHVS, CDR2 FNYEAQ. The CDR3, as DNA: TGTGCCAGCAGCTTAGTGGTACAGGGGGGCACTGAAGCTTTCTTT. Translated, it gives CASSLVVQGGTEAFF.

The chain joins TRBV30 to TRBJ1-1; 7 nucleotides agree with TRBD1. V was pared by 6 bases and J by 9 bases, with 10 bases of the junction left unmatched. CDR3 size: 12 residues. CDR1 GTSNPN and CDR2 SVGIG come from the germline V gene (reference sequence). The CDR3 DNA sequence: TGTGCCTGTGACCCGGACAGGCCCCAAGCTTTCTTT. It encodes CACDPDRPQAFF.

V gene TRBV18 combines with J gene TRBJ1-1; D perhaps matches TRBD1 (5 bases). Per germline, CDR1 KGHSH and CDR2 LQKENI. Trimming took 6 bases from V and 9 from J, leaving 17 bases between them. The CDR3 has 13 amino acids. DNA for the CDR3: TGTGCCAGCTCCCAAACGTCGGGGGTACAAGCTTTCTTT. Its translation: CASSQTSGVQAFF.

The rearrangement links TRBV18 to TRBJ2-1; TRBD2 agrees at 8 bases. CDR1 and CDR2 from the germline V gene are KGHSH and LQKENI. The trim removed 3 bases at V and 5 bases at J, leaving 9 bases unmatched. CDR3 length: 16 residues. CDR3 loop: CASSPLGAGVNNEQFF. The CDR3 DNA is TGTGCCAGCTCACCCCTAGGAGCGGGGGTAAACAATGAGCAGTTCTTC.

The rearrangement uses TRBV5-1 and TRBJ2-1, with 10 bases aligning to TRBD1. The germline V gene has CDR1 SGHRS and CDR2 YFSETQ. The J segment lost 3 bases and the V segment lost 3 bases, leaving 3 bases of the junction unmatched. CDR3 length: 15 amino acids. The CDR3 DNA is TGCGCCAGCAGCTCGACAGGGGGCAACTACAATGAGCAGTTCTTC. Its protein is CASSSTGGNYNEQFF.

The chain carries TRBV28 and TRBJ1-2, with D possibly being TRBD1 (6 bases). CDR3 length equals 13 residues. Trimming took off 4 bases at V and 3 bases at J, with 9 bases between the two ends. Germline loops: CDR1 MDHEN, CDR2 SYDVKM. CDR3: CASSYPGDYGYTF. The CDR3 coding sequence is TGTGCCAGCAGTTACCCAGGGGACTATGGCTACACCTTC.

The chain employs TRBV4-3 and TRBJ2-3; D is perhaps TRBD2 (6 bases). This CDR3 spans 14 amino acids. Between the trimmed V and J ends, which lost 4 bases and 3 bases, there was a span of 11 bases. The V gene's germline CDR1 is LGHNA and CDR2 YSLEER. In nucleotides, the CDR3 is TGCGCCAGCAGCCGTGGGACTCGAACAGATACGCAGTATTTT. Residues: CASSRGTRTDTQYF.

Details on this clone: This sample includes further DNA sequences coding for the same CDR3. The chain is built from TRBV30 and TRBJ1-5; no definite D call. V was cut by 0 bases and J by 3 bases, with 6 bases left in between. The germline V gene encodes CDR1 GTSNPN and CDR2 SVGIG (reference sequence). The CDR3 loop spans 13 amino acids. The chain's CDR3 is CAWSVDSNQPQHF. Written as DNA, the CDR3 is TGTGCCTGGAGTGTTGACTCCAATCAGCCCCAGCATTTT.

The chain uses TRBV7-8 and TRBJ2-2; D not resolved. Per germline, CDR1 SGHVS and CDR2 FQNEAQ. The CDR3 contains 13 residues. Trimming shortened V by 1 base and J by 6 bases, and 6 bases separated the two germline ends. CDR3 nucleotide sequence: TGTGCCAGCAGCTTAGTCCTGCCCGGGGAGCTGTTTTTT. Amino acids: CASSLVLPGELFF.